Listed below are T cell receptor beta chains from one sample, sequenced in a study of blood T cells in healthy people across ages. TCRdb independently ran MiXCR on the 5' RACE reads; one entry per CDR3 protein. The sample includes some 760,000 distinct CDR3 sequences, around a quarter of them seen just once. The same data also went into a second study, on T cells of mothers and their children.

Material: blood. Receptors were obtained from a boy aged 10-17 years in good health. CDR3s include the opening cysteine and the closing phenylalanine or tryptophan. Fields, in order: J gene, V gene, D gene, CDR3 protein. D genes are given only for firm matches.

j_gene: TRBJ2-3; v_gene: TRBV5-1; d_gene: TRBD2; CDR3aa: CASSLEGLADADTQYF
j_gene: .; v_gene: TRBV2; d_gene: TRBD2; CDR3aa: CASSEFGTSGSSYNEQFF
j_gene: TRBJ2-5; v_gene: TRBV20-1; d_gene: TRBD2; CDR3aa: CSAYGLAGGSQETQYF
j_gene: TRBJ2-2; v_gene: TRBV29-1; d_gene: .; CDR3aa: CSVSGGTGELFF
j_gene: TRBJ2-7; v_gene: TRBV28; d_gene: TRBD1; CDR3aa: CASRPTSTGREQYF
j_gene: TRBJ2-3; v_gene: TRBV7-2; d_gene: .; CDR3aa: CASSLVTGSTDTQYF
j_gene: TRBJ2-1; v_gene: TRBV29-1; d_gene: .; CDR3aa: CSVVSGIYNEQFF
j_gene: TRBJ2-7; v_gene: TRBV27; d_gene: .; CDR3aa: CASRGRKRYEQYF
j_gene: TRBJ2-7; v_gene: TRBV20-1; d_gene: .; CDR3aa: CSALTSYEQYF
j_gene: TRBJ1-1; v_gene: TRBV20-1; d_gene: .; CDR3aa: CSARDLGIGGNPEAFF
j_gene: TRBJ2-3; v_gene: TRBV4-3; d_gene: .; CDR3aa: CASSQVGSSTDTQYF
j_gene: .; v_gene: TRBV24-1; d_gene: TRBD2; CDR3aa: CATSATIGTSGRSNEQFF
j_gene: TRBJ2-2; v_gene: TRBV6-2/TRBV6-3; d_gene: TRBD1; CDR3aa: CASSPTGTGMAGELFF
j_gene: TRBJ2-3; v_gene: TRBV20-1; d_gene: TRBD2; CDR3aa: CSASSSGGGDTQYF
j_gene: TRBJ2-7; v_gene: TRBV7-3; d_gene: .; CDR3aa: CVSSPFLGYEQYF
j_gene: TRBJ1-3; v_gene: TRBV6-5; d_gene: .; CDR3aa: CASSYQLPGNTIYF
j_gene: TRBJ1-4; v_gene: TRBV28; d_gene: TRBD1; CDR3aa: CASSVWRGQKLFF